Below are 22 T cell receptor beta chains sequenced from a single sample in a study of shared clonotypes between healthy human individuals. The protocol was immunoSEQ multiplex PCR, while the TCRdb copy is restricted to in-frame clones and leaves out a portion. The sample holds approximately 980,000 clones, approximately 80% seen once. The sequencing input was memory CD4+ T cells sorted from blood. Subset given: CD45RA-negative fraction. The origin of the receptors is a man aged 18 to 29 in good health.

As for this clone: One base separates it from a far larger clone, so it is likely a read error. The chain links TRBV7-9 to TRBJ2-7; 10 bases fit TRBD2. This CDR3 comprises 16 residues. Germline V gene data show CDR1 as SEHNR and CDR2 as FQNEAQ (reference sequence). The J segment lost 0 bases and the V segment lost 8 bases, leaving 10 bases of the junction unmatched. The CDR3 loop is CASGRGSGGISYEQYF. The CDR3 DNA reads TGTGCCAGCGGCCGGGGTAGCGGGGGGATCTCCTACGAGCAGTACTTC.

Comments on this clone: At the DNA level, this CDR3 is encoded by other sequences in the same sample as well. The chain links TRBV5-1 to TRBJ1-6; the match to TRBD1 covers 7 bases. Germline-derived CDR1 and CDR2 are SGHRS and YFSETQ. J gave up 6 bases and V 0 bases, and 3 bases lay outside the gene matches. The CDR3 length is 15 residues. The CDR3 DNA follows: TGCGCCAGCAGCTTGGACACAGGGGCTAATTCACCCCTCCACTTT. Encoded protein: CASSLDTGANSPLHF.

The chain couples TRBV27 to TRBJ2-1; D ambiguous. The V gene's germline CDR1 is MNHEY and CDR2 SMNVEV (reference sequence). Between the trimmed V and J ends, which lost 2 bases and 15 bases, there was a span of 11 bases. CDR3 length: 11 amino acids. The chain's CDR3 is CASSLGRTLFF. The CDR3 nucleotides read TGTGCCAGCAGTTTAGGGCGGACCCTGTTCTTC.

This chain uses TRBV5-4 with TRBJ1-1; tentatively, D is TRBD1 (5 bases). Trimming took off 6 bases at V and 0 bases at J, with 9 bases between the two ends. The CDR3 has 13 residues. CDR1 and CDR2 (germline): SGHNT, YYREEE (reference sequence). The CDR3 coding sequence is TGTGCCAGCAAGCAACAGGTGAACACTGAAGCTTTCTTT. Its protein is CASKQQVNTEAFF.

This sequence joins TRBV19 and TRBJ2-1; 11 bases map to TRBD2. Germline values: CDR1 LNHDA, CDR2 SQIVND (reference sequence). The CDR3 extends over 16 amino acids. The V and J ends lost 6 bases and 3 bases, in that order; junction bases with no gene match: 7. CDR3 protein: CASSSTSGGYYNEQFF. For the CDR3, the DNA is TGTGCCAGTAGCTCAACTAGCGGGGGTTACTACAATGAGCAGTTCTTC.

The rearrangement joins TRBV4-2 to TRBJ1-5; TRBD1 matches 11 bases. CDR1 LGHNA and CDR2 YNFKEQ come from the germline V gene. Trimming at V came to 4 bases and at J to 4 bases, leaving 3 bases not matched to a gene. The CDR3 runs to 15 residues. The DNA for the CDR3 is TGTGCCAGCAGCCCCGGACAGGGGGCGAATCAGCCCCAGCATTTT. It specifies CASSPGQGANQPQHF.

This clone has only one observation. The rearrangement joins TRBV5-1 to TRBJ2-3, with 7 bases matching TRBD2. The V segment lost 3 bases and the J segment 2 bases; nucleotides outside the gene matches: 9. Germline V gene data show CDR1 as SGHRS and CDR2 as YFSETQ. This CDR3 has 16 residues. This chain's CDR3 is CASSSELARATDTQYF. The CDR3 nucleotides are TGCGCCAGCAGCTCTGAACTAGCGAGGGCCACAGATACGCAGTATTTT.

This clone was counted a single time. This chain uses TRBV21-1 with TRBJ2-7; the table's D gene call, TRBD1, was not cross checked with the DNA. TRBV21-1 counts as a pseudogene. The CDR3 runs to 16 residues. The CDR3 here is CASSKFTGDRHYEQYF. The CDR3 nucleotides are TGTGCCAGCAGCAAATTCACAGGGGATCGGCATTACGAGCAGTACTTC.

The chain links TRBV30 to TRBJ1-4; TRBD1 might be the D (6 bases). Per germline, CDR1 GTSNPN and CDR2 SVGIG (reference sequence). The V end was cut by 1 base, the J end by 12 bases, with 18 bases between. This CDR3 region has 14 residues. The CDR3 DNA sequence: TGTGCCTGGAGTGAAAGGGGGAGGACGATGGAACTGTTTTTT. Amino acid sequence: CAWSERGRTMELFF.

Here the CDR3 reads CASSLSQSTYANYGYTF. The CDR3 DNA sequence: TGTGCCAGCAGCTTGTCGCAATCTACCTACGCTAACTATGGCTACACCTTC. The genes are TRBV5-4 and TRBJ1-2; D remains ambiguous. The V end lost 1 base, the J end lost 0 bases, and 16 bases lay between the germline ends. Germline CDR1 SGHNT, CDR2 YYREEE (reference sequence). The CDR3 is made up of 17 amino acids.

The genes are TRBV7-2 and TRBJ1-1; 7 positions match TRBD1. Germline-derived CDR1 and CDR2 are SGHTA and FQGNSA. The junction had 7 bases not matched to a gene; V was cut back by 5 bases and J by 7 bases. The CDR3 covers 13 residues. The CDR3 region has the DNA TGTGCCAGCAGCCGGGATACAGGGGATGAAGCTTTCTTT. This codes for CASSRDTGDEAFF.

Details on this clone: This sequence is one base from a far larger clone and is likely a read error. In nucleotides, the CDR3 is TGTGCCAGCAGCTTGACAGGGAGTGAAAAACTGTTTTTT. It yields the protein CASSLTGSEKLFF. V gene TRBV5-4 combines with J gene TRBJ1-4, with D perhaps matching TRBD1 (6 bases). The CDR3 totals 13 residues. From germline, CDR1 is SGHNT and CDR2 YYREEE (reference sequence). V was shortened by 1 base and J by 7 bases, with 8 bases between the two germline ends.

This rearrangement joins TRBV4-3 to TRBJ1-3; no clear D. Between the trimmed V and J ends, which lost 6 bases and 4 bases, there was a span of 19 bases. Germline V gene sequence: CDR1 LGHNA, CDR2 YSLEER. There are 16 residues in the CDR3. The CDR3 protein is CASRSSTGFYGNTIYF. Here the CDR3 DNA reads TGCGCCAGCAGGTCGAGCACCGGGTTTTACGGAAACACCATATATTTT.

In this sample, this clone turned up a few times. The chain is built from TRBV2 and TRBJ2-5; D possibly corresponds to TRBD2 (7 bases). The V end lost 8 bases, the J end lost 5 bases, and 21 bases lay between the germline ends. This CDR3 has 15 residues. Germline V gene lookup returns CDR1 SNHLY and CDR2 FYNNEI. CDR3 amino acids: CASPTTRGGLETQYF. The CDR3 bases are TGTGCCAGCCCCACAACAAGGGGGGGCCTGGAGACCCAGTACTTC.

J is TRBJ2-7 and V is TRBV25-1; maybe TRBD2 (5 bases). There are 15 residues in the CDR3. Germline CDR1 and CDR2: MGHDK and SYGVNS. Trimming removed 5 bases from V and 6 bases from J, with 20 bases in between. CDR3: CASSPQASSAGEQYF. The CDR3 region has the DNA TGTGCCAGCAGTCCTCAGGCTTCTTCGGCGGGCGAGCAGTACTTC.

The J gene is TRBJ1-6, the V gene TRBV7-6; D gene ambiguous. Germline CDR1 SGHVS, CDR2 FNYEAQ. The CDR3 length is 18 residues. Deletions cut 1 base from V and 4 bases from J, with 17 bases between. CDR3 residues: CASSLGPPEGGYNSPLHF. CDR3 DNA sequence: TGTGCCAGCAGCTTAGGGCCCCCGGAGGGAGGGTATAATTCACCCCTCCACTTT.

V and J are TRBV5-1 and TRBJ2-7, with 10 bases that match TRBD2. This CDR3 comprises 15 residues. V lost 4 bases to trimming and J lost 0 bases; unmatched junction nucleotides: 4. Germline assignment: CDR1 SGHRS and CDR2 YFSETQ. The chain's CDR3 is CASSTTSGVSYEQYF. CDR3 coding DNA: TGCGCCAGCAGCACTACTAGCGGGGTCTCCTACGAGCAGTACTTC.

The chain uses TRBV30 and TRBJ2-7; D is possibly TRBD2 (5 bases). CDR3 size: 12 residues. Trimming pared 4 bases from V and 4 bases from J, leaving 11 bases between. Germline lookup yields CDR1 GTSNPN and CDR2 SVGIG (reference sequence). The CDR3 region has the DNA TGTGCCTGGACCCGTCGAGGGTACGAGCAGTACTTC. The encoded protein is CAWTRRGYEQYF.

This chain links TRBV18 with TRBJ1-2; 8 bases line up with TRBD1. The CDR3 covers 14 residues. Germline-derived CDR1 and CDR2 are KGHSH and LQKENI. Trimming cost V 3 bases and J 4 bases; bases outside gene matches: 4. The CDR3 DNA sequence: TGTGCCAGCTCACCGGGACAGGACCTCTATGGCTACACCTTC. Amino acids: CASSPGQDLYGYTF.

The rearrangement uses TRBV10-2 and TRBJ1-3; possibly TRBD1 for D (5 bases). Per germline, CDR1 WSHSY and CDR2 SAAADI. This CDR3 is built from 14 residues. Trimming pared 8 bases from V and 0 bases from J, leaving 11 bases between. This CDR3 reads CASSPGTSGNTIYF. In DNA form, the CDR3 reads TGCGCCAGCTCCCCGGGGACCTCTGGAAACACCATATATTTT.

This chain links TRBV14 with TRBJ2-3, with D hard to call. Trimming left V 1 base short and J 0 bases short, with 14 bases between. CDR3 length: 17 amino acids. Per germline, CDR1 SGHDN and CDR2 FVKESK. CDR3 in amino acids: CASSQAPLRRSTDTQYF. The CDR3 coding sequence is TGTGCCAGCAGCCAAGCCCCCCTGAGGCGTAGCACAGATACGCAGTATTTT.

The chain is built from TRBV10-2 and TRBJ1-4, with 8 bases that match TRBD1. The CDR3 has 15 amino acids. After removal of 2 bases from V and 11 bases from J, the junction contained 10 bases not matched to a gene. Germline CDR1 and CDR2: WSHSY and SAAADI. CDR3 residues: CASSEVGQGGEKLFF. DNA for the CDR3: TGCGCCAGCAGTGAGGTTGGACAGGGCGGGGAGAAACTGTTTTTT.